Sequencing of this T cell receptor (beta chain) was carried out in a study of T-cell reconstitution after alpha-beta-depleted transplantation in children. This clonotype appeared a few times. This CDR3 region has 17 residues. Germline CDR1 SGDLS, CDR2 YYNGEE. V was trimmed by 4 bases and J by 2 bases, leaving 19 bases between them. Unique molecular identifiers tagged the TCRbeta library. TCRdb called the PCR reads again in MiXCR, with one record for every CDR3 protein. Of about 400,000 distinct CDR3 sequences in the sample, 13% were seen once. This clonotype was sampled from a human donor who donated a stem cell graft to a child with Fanconi anemia. This specimen was PBMCs, taken from the stem cell graft. V gene TRBV9 combines with J gene TRBJ1-3; a possible D gene is TRBD1 (5 bases). CDR3 in amino acids: CASSTRDGGEPGNTIYF. The DNA for the CDR3 is TGTGCCAGCAGCACACGGGACGGGGGTGAACCTGGAAACACCATATATTTT.